This T cell receptor (beta chain) was captured in a study of shared T cell receptors in the human thymus. The method was immunoSEQ multiplex PCR; TCRdb's version includes in-frame clones alone and lacks a portion of them. The sample yields roughly 710,000 clones, 80% to 90% seen once. The same data also went into a second study, on human thymus T cells. That paper states: Serving as donors were healthy Finnish infants, each of whom was having open corrective surgery for congenital heart defects. Corrective heart surgery yielded resections, and these provided the thymus tissue. Biased V and J segment usage appeared in thymus and peripheral blood. Related research described thymic repertoires that were highly overlapping among unrelated individuals.

The specimen sequenced was thymocytes. The TCR originated in a girl younger than two with a congenital heart defect.

CDR3 in DNA: TGCGCCAGCAGCCTAGCCAGTTCAGCCAAAAACATTCAGTACTTC. Translated, it gives CASSLASSAKNIQYF. The chain has TRBV5-1 and TRBJ2-4; a possible D gene is TRBD2 (5 bases). V was clipped by 4 bases and J by 0 bases, with 11 bases between them. CDR3 size: 15 residues. The germline V gene encodes CDR1 SGHRS and CDR2 YFSETQ.